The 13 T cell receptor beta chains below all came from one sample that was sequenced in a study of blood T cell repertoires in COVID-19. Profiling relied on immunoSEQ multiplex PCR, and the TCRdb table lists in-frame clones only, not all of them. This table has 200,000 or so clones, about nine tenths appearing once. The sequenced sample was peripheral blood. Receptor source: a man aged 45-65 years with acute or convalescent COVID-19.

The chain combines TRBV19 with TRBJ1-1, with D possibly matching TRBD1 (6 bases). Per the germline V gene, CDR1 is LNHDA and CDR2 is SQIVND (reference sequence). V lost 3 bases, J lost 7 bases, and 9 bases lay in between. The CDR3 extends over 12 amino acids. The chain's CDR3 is CASSMRGREAFF. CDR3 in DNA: TGTGCCAGTAGTATGCGGGGGCGTGAAGCTTTCTTT.

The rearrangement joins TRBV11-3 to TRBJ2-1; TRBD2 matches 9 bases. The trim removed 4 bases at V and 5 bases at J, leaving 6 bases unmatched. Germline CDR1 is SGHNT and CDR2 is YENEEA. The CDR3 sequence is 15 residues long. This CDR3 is CASSYGGGGNNEQFF. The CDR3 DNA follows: TGTGCCAGCAGCTATGGCGGGGGGGGAAACAATGAGCAGTTCTTC.

In DNA, the CDR3 is TGTGCCAGCAGCGTAGAGGGGGATGGCTATGGCTACACCTTC. Translating gives CASSVEGDGYGYTF. The rearrangement links TRBV9 to TRBJ1-2; perhaps TRBD1 as D (6 bases). This CDR3 comprises 14 residues. The V and J ends lost 0 bases and 4 bases respectively, with 10 bases between them. The V gene's germline CDR1 is SGDLS and CDR2 YYNGEE.

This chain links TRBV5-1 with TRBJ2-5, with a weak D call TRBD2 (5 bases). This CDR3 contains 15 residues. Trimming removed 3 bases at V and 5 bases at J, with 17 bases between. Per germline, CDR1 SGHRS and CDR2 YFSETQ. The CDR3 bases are TGCGCCAGCAGCTCGATGCTAGCCCCCGGGGAGACCCAGTACTTC. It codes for CASSSMLAPGETQYF.

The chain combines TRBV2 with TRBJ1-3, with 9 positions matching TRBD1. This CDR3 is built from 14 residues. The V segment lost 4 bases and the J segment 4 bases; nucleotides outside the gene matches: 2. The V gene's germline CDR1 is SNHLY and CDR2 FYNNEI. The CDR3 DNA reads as TGTGCCAGCAGTGTAGGGACAGGGGGAAACACCATATATTTT. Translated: CASSVGTGGNTIYF.

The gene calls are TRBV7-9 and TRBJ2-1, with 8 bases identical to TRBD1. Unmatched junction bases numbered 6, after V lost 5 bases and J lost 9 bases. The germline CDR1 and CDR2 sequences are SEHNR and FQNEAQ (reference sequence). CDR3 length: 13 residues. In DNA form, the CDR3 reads TGTGCCAGCAGCCTACAGGGGGTGTCTGAGCAGTTCTTC. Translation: CASSLQGVSEQFF.

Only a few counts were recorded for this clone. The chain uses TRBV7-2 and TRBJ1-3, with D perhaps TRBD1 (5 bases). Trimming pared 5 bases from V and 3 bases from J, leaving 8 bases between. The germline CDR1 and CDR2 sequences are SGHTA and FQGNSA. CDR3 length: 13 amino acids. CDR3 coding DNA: TGTGCCAGCAGCATCGACAGTGGAAACACCATATATTTT. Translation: CASSIDSGNTIYF.

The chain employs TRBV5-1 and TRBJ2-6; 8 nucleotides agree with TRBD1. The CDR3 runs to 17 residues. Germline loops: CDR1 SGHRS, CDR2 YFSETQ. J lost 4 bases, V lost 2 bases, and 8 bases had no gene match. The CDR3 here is CASSFLQGAMGANVLTF. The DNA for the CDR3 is TGCGCCAGCAGCTTTCTTCAGGGGGCAATGGGGGCCAACGTCCTGACTTTC.

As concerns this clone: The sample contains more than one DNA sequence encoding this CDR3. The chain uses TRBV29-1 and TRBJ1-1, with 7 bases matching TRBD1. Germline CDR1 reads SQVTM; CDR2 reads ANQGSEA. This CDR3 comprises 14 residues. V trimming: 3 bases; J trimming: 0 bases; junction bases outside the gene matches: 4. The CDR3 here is CSVEGQLLNTEAFF. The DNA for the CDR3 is TGCAGCGTTGAGGGACAGCTGCTGAACACTGAAGCTTTCTTT.

CDR3 in amino acids: CASSFGDRAGGYTF. The CDR3 DNA sequence: TGTGCCAGCAGCTTTGGGGACAGGGCTGGTGGCTACACCTTC. This chain uses TRBV7-6 with TRBJ1-2; TRBD1 matches 9 bases. The CDR3 extends over 14 amino acids. Germline CDR1 SGHVS, CDR2 FNYEAQ. J was trimmed by 7 bases and V by 3 bases; bases with no gene match: 6.

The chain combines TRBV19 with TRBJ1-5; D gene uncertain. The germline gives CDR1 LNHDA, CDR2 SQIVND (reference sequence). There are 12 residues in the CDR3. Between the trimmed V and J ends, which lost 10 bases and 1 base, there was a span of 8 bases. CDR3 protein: CATSQSNQPQHF. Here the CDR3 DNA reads TGTGCCACCTCCCAGAGCAATCAGCCCCAGCATTTT.

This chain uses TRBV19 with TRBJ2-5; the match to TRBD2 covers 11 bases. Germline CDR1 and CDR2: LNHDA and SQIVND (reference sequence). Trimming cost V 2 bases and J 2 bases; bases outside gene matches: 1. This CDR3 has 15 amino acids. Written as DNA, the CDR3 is TGTGCCAGTAGTATATTAGCGGGGGGGCAAGAGACCCAGTACTTC. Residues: CASSILAGGQETQYF.

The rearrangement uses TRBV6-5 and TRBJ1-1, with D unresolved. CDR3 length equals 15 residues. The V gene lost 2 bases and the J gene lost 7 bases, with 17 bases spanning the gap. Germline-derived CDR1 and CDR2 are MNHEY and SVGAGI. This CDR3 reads CASSYLKTGLSEAFF. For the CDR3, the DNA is TGTGCCAGCAGTTACCTTAAGACTGGACTGAGTGAAGCTTTCTTT.